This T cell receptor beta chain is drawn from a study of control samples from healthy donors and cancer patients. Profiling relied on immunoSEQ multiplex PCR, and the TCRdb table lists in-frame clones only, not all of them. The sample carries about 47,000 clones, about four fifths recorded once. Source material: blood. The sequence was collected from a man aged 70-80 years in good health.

DNA of the CDR3: TGTGCCACCAGCAGAGATCTGGTTGGCGCCGGGGGGCCCGGGGATACGCAGTATTTT. It encodes CATSRDLVGAGGPGDTQYF. The chain uses TRBV15 and TRBJ2-3, with TRBD2 as a possible D gene (7 bases). Germline-derived CDR1 and CDR2 are LNHNV and YYDKDF (reference sequence). CDR3 length: 19 amino acids. Trimming took off 0 bases at V and 6 bases at J, with 25 bases between the two ends.